One and the same sample provided the 27 T cell receptor beta chains below, sequenced in a study of CD8+CD57+ T cells in acquired aplastic anemia (dated by TCRdb to the late 2010s). The reads were generated on an Illumina HiSeq 2000. Genomic DNA served as template for TCR beta VDJ combination and CDR3 sequence profiling. TCRdb itself trimmed the public reads at Q25 with fastp, ran MiXCR and retained productive beta chains. Rows with a matching CDR3 protein are joined into one entry that keeps the most common DNA and genes. Recorded for this sample are around 79,000 distinct CDR3 sequences; 55% to 75% of them occurred a single time. The ten largest clones capture approximately 80% of the sample. The patients picked for sequencing were ones in whom flow cytometry had shown an expansion of CD8+CD57+ cells. Sequencing was done on a sample of sorted CD4+, CD8+, or CD8+CD57+ T cells (not recorded which) from PBMCs. The source of these receptors is a human donor with aplastic anemia.

The CDR3 coding sequence is TGCAGCGTTGGGAGGGGTTACGAGCAGTACTTC. Residues: CSVGRGYEQYF. J is TRBJ2-1 and V is TRBV29-1; TRBD2 might be the D (6 bases). The J call may be mistaken, given a closer DNA end match to TRBJ2-7. The CDR3 contains 11 residues. CDR1 is SQVTM and CDR2 is ANQGSEA in the germline V gene.

The CDR3 is CAIRGQGPYGYTF. CDR3 in DNA: TGTGCCATCCGGGGACAGGGACCCTATGGCTACACCTTC. This chain joins TRBV10-3 and TRBJ1-2, with 9 bases fitting TRBD1. The CDR3 length is 13 residues. V lost 8 bases to trimming and J lost 4 bases; unmatched junction nucleotides: 5. Germline lookup yields CDR1 ENHRY and CDR2 SYGVKD.

V is TRBV13 and J is TRBJ2-5; D is tentatively TRBD1 or TRBD2 (5 bases each). This CDR3 has 16 amino acids. CDR1 and CDR2 from the germline V gene are PRHDT and FYEKMQ (reference sequence). Trimming took 4 bases from V and 4 from J, leaving 19 bases between them. CDR3 coding DNA: TGTGCCAGCAGCTCCAGACTATCGACAGCCACAGAGACCCAGTACTTC. Translated, it gives CASSSRLSTATETQYF. Combining the CDR3 with reference TRBV13 and TRBJ2-5 gives the whole variable domain AAGVIQSPRHLIKEKRETATLKCYPIPRHDTVYWYQQGPGQDPQFLISFYEKMQSDKGSIPDRFSAQQFSDYHSELNMSSLELGDSALYFCASSSRLSTATETQYFGPGTRLLVL.

CDR3 DNA: TGTGCCAGCAGCCCCGACACGTTTGGCTACACCTTC. Translated, it gives CASSPDTFGYTF. V is TRBV7-9 and J is TRBJ1-2; D unresolved. Germline loops: CDR1 SEHNR, CDR2 FQNEAQ (reference sequence). The CDR3 loop spans 12 amino acids. Trimming took off 5 bases at V and 7 bases at J, with 11 bases between the two ends. Supplemented by reference TRBV7-9 and TRBJ1-2, the full variable domain reads DTGVSQNPRHKITKRGQNVTFRCDPISEHNRLYWYRQTLGQGPEFLTYFQNEAQLEKSRLLSDRFSAERPKGSFSTLEIQRTEQGDSAMYLCASSPDTFGYTFGSGTRLTVV.

About this clonotype itself: This could be a read error, since a much larger clone is one nucleotide away. This sequence joins TRBV5-4 and TRBJ1-2, with D perhaps matching TRBD1 (5 bases). The CDR3 runs 13 residues. From germline, CDR1 is SGHNT and CDR2 YYREEE (reference sequence). Here the CDR3 DNA reads TGTGCCAGCAGCTTGCGAGTGACAGATGGCTACGCCTTC. Protein: CASSLRVTDGYAF.

The chain is built from TRBV7-9 and TRBJ1-2, with a possible D match to TRBD1 (5 bases). This CDR3 spans 15 amino acids. CDR1 SEHNR and CDR2 FQNEAQ come from the germline V gene (reference sequence). V lost 5 bases and J lost 2, with 15 bases in between. CDR3 DNA: TGTGCCAGCAGCCCCTGGATGTCAGGGAACTATGGCTACACCTTC. This translates into CASSPWMSGNYGYTF.

The chain combines TRBV6-1 with TRBJ2-7, with D perhaps matching TRBD1 (5 bases). V was shortened by 8 bases and J by 0 bases, with 14 bases between the two germline ends. The CDR3 spans 14 residues. The germline V gene has CDR1 MNHNS and CDR2 SASEGT. The CDR3 is CASVRTLSSYEQYF. The CDR3 nucleotides read TGTGCCAGCGTTAGGACATTGAGCTCCTACGAGCAGTACTTC.

The rearrangement links TRBV6-1 to TRBJ2-7; 14 bases are a match to TRBD2. J gave up 0 bases and V 2 bases, and 6 bases lay outside the gene matches. The CDR3 covers 18 residues. Germline lookup yields CDR1 MNHNS and CDR2 SASEGT. CDR3: CASSETFGTSGSSYEQYF. The CDR3, as DNA: TGTGCCAGCAGTGAAACATTCGGGACTAGCGGGAGCTCCTACGAGCAGTACTTC.

The chain employs TRBV29-1 and TRBJ2-5, with D possibly being TRBD1 (6 bases). The length of the CDR3 is 13 residues. Trimming pared 3 bases from V and 9 bases from J, leaving 17 bases between. CDR1 SQVTM and CDR2 ANQGSEA come from the germline V gene. The CDR3 DNA reads as TGCAGCGTTGATAGTGGACAGCAAGGCCCCCAGTACTTC. This codes for CSVDSGQQGPQYF.

The J gene is TRBJ1-6, the V gene TRBV7-6, with D unclear. V was cut by 1 base and J by 5 bases, with 9 bases left in between. This CDR3 has 15 residues. CDR1 and CDR2 from the germline V gene are SGHVS and FNYEAQ. The CDR3 nucleotides read TGTGCCAGCAGCTTAGAGGGATCAGATAATTCACCCCTCCACTTT. This sequence encodes CASSLEGSDNSPLHF.

Only one count was recorded for this clonotype. The V gene is TRBV4-1, the J gene TRBJ1-3, with unresolved D. The CDR3 extends over 14 amino acids. Germline V CDR1 and CDR2: MGHRA, YSYEKL. With 0 bases removed from V and 2 bases from J, the gap between germline ends came to 5 bases. DNA of the CDR3: TGCGCCAGCAGCCAAGAAGGGCCTGGAAACACCATATATTTT. Its translation is CASSQEGPGNTIYF.

This clonotype has a handful of counts. V and J are TRBV12-3 or TRBV12-4 and TRBJ2-3; TRBD2 aligns across 11 bases. J gave up 0 bases and V 5 bases, and 13 bases lay outside the gene matches. CDR3 length equals 19 residues. CDR3 bases: TGTGCCAGCAGTCTGACGGTGGGAACTAGCGGGGGTAGCACAGATACGCAGTATTTT. This gives the protein CASSLTVGTSGGSTDTQYF.

The V and J genes are TRBV29-1 and TRBJ2-3; no reliable D call. Trimming shortened V by 6 bases and J by 6 bases, and 7 bases separated the two germline ends. This CDR3 spans 10 amino acids. Looked up from germline, CDR1 is SQVTM and CDR2 is ANQGSEA. CDR3 sequence (DNA): TGCAGCGTCGTCCCGGATACGCAGTATTTT. This translates into CSVVPDTQYF.

The V and J genes are TRBV5-5 and TRBJ1-2; D is perhaps TRBD1 (5 bases). The germline V gene has CDR1 SGHKS and CDR2 YYEKEE (reference sequence). The length of the CDR3 is 15 residues. The ends were cut back, 2 bases at V and 2 bases at J, with 13 bases in the middle. CDR3 loop: CASSLRDSGNYGYTF. The CDR3 DNA reads as TGTGCCAGCAGCTTAAGAGACAGCGGAAACTATGGCTACACCTTC.

The chain combines TRBV10-3 with TRBJ2-7, with D possibly being TRBD1 (5 bases). There are 12 residues in the CDR3. The V and J ends lost 8 bases and 3 bases respectively, with 11 bases between them. Germline-derived CDR1 and CDR2 are ENHRY and SYGVKD. DNA for the CDR3: TGTGCCATCGGGTTCAGGGACTACGAGCAGTACTTC. It encodes CAIGFRDYEQYF.

The table lists this clonotype with a count of one. The V and J genes are TRBV29-1 and TRBJ1-5; TRBD1 is a possible D gene (5 bases). CDR3 size: 13 residues. V was cut by 4 bases and J by 5 bases, with 12 bases left in between. CDR1 SQVTM and CDR2 ANQGSEA come from the germline V gene. The CDR3 spells CSVGGRGDQPQHF. Written as DNA, the CDR3 is TGCAGCGTTGGGGGACGGGGGGATCAGCCCCAGCATTTT.

The chain joins TRBV10-3 to TRBJ1-2, with D hard to call. This CDR3 region has 15 residues. With 2 bases removed from V and 6 bases from J, the gap between germline ends came to 16 bases. Per germline, CDR1 ENHRY and CDR2 SYGVKD. CDR3 protein: CAISEGVAMRDGYTF. Here the CDR3 DNA reads TGTGCCATCAGTGAGGGGGTCGCTATGAGGGATGGCTACACCTTC.

The chain has TRBV15 and TRBJ1-1, with no clear D. Germline lookup yields CDR1 LNHNV and CDR2 YYDKDF (reference sequence). The CDR3 spans 13 residues. The germline V and J ends were trimmed by 5 bases and 1 base, with 8 bases remaining between them. CDR3: CATSFARNTEAFF. In nucleotides, the CDR3 is TGTGCCACCAGCTTCGCAAGGAACACTGAAGCTTTCTTT.

The chain carries TRBV2 and TRBJ2-7, with 7 positions matching TRBD1. The CDR3 spans 14 residues. Germline values: CDR1 SNHLY, CDR2 FYNNEI. Trimming cost V 6 bases and J 2 bases; bases outside gene matches: 7. The CDR3 sequence: CASRSLTGPYEQYF. For the CDR3, the DNA is TGTGCCAGCAGGAGTCTGACAGGGCCCTACGAGCAGTACTTC. Supplemented by reference TRBV2 and TRBJ2-7, the full variable domain reads EPEVTQTPSHQVTQMGQEVILRCVPISNHLYFYWYRQILGQKVEFLVSFYNNEISEKSEIFDDQFSVERPDGSNFTLKIRSTKLEDSAMYFCASRSLTGPYEQYFGPGTRLTVT.

The rearrangement uses TRBV20-1 and TRBJ2-1; 9 bases are a match to TRBD2. CDR3 length: 15 amino acids. Germline V CDR1 and CDR2: DFQATT, SNEGSKA (reference sequence). V was clipped by 2 bases and J by 5 bases; unmatched bases: 7. The CDR3 DNA follows: TGCAGTGCTAGACTTAGCGGGAGAACGAACAATGAGCAGTTCTTC. Protein product: CSARLSGRTNNEQFF.

This chain joins TRBV24-1 and TRBJ1-2; 8 bases fit TRBD1. Germline V gene sequence: CDR1 KGHDR, CDR2 SFDVKD. Trimming at V came to 5 bases and at J to 8 bases, leaving 9 bases not matched to a gene. CDR3 size: 14 residues. The CDR3 bases are TGTGCCACCAGTGCTTCTGGCAGGGGGCAAGGCTACACCTTC. It specifies CATSASGRGQGYTF.

V and J are TRBV2 and TRBJ1-5, with unresolved D. The V and J ends lost 9 bases and 1 base respectively, with 16 bases between them. Per germline, CDR1 SNHLY and CDR2 FYNNEI. The CDR3 runs to 15 residues. CDR3 DNA sequence: TGTGCCAGTAGTATTGACAACCAGAGCAATCAGCCCCAGCATTTT. It yields the protein CASSIDNQSNQPQHF.

In its sample, this clonotype was seen a few times. The rearrangement joins TRBV7-9 to TRBJ1-1; TRBD1 might be the D (6 bases). V was clipped by 5 bases and J by 1 base, with 8 bases between them. This CDR3 has 13 amino acids. Per the germline V gene, CDR1 is SEHNR and CDR2 is FQNEAQ (reference sequence). CDR3 DNA sequence: TGTGCCAGCAGCGTGGGACAGAACACTGAAGCTTTCTTT. Translating gives CASSVGQNTEAFF.

A single count supports this clonotype. The chain recombines TRBV10-1 with TRBJ1-5; no clear D gene. The V end was cut by 3 bases, the J end by 0 bases, with 6 bases between. The germline V gene encodes CDR1 WNHNN and CDR2 SYGVQD (reference sequence). The CDR3 runs to 14 residues. Here the CDR3 DNA reads TGCGCCAGCAGTGATGGTTATAGCAATCAGCCCCAGCATTTT. This encodes CASSDGYSNQPQHF.

This clonotype turned up a few times. Compared with germline, one end of the junction differs, possibly owing to a read error. The rearrangement links TRBV7-7 to TRBJ2-5; possibly TRBD2 for D (5 bases). Looked up from germline, CDR1 is SSHAT and CDR2 is FNYEAQ (reference sequence). This CDR3 spans 13 amino acids. The CDR3, as DNA: TGTGCTAGCAGCGCGCGGGTTCAAGAGACCCAGTACTTC. Translated, it gives CASSARVQETQYF.

The chain employs TRBV20-1 and TRBJ1-2, with D possibly matching TRBD1 (6 bases). The CDR3 is 18 residues long. Germline CDR1 is DFQATT and CDR2 is SNEGSKA (reference sequence). Trimming took off 3 bases at V and 4 bases at J, with 27 bases between the two ends. CDR3 region: CSASARSALVGGSYGYTF. CDR3 sequence (DNA): TGCAGTGCTAGCGCCAGGTCTGCATTGGTGGGGGGCTCCTATGGCTACACCTTC.

The chain couples TRBV7-2 to TRBJ2-2; D unresolved. Germline CDR1 and CDR2: SGHTA and FQGNSA. Trimming shortened V by 2 bases and J by 4 bases, and 5 bases separated the two germline ends. The CDR3 is made up of 13 amino acids. This chain's CDR3 is CASSLIITGELFF. The CDR3 DNA reads TGTGCCAGCAGCTTAATCATCACCGGGGAGCTGTTTTTT.